This record concerns one T cell receptor beta chain sequence. Its antigen remains unknown. 60 Vbeta and 13 Jbeta primers were used in PCR. Profiled with immunoSEQ multiplex PCR; TCRdb holds only in-frame clones, not every one. The table includes about 120,000 clones, 65% to 80% detected once. This sample stems from a study of cytomegalovirus exposure and HLA in healthy donors. General study points: As a later analysis revealed, the rate of TCR association differed by HLA locus, with DRB1 most and HLA-C fewest. Immune exposure information available was restricted to CMV serostatus. Per a later analysis, 15,000 to 20,000 TCR beta sequences showed association with HLA alleles at 0.05 false discovery rate.

The CDR3 is 16 amino acids. Germline CDR1 and CDR2: SGDLS and YYNGEE. V lost 0 bases to trimming and J lost 0 bases; unmatched junction nucleotides: 4. This rearrangement joins TRBV9 to TRBJ2-5; 8 bases are a match to TRBD2. The sample comprised PBMCs. This clonotype was obtained from a woman aged 40 to 49 in good health and CMV-seropositive. The CDR3: CASSVDGGGYQETQYF. The CDR3 DNA reads TGTGCCAGCAGCGTAGATGGCGGGGGGTACCAAGAGACCCAGTACTTC.